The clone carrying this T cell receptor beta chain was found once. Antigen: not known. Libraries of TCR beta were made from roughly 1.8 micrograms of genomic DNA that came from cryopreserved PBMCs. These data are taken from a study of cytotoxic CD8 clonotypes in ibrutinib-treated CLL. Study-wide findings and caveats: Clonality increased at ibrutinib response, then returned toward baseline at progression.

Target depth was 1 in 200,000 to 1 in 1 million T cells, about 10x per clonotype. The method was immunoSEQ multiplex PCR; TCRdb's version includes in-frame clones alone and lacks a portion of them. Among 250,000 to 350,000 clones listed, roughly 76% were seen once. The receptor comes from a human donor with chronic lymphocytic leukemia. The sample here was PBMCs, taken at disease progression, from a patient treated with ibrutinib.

CDR3 sequence: CASSMIAGKSTDTQYF. CDR3 sequence (DNA): TGTGCCAGCAGCATGATAGCGGGGAAGAGCACAGATACGCAGTATTTT. The V call is TRBV5-4, the J call TRBJ2-3, with 8 bases matching TRBD2. This CDR3 spans 16 amino acids. Per germline, CDR1 SGHNT and CDR2 YYREEE (reference sequence). V was clipped by 4 bases and J by 0 bases; unmatched bases: 7. Full variable domain (missing parts from reference TRBV5-4 and TRBJ2-3): ETGVTQSPTHLIKTRGQQVTLRCSSQSGHNTVSWYQQALGQGPQFIFQYYREEENGRGNFPPRFSGLQFPNYSSELNVNALELDDSALYLCASSMIAGKSTDTQYFGPGTRLTVL.